The clone carrying this T cell receptor (beta chain) was recorded a few times. Together with a sample-barcoded 5' primer, a J-beta primer mix was included in a second PCR lasting about 6 to 12 cycles. One entry per CDR3 protein, called by TCRdb with MiXCR from the 5' RACE reads. The sample records fewer than 800,000 distinct CDR3 sequences, 25% being singletons. This sample is part of a study of blood T cells in healthy people across ages. Germline CDR1 reads SGHTS; CDR2 reads YDEGEE. The CDR3 covers 15 residues. Germline trimming cut 2 bases from V and 5 bases from J; bases unmatched to any gene: 9. These records were also assigned to another study, of T cells of mothers and their children. This second study notes: A few healthy Caucasian mothers served as donors, and their six children did as well. Input to cDNA synthesis comprised all extracted RNA, at a ratio of 1.5 ug per 15 ul. The study obtained over 8.5 million TCR beta CDR3 reads per mother and a few million per child. Slightly higher but non-significant overlap marked related mother-child pairs versus unrelated pairs.

The chain carries TRBV5-8 and TRBJ2-5; 7 bases map to TRBD1. The sample was blood. The TCR was taken from a boy aged 5-17 years in good health. DNA for the CDR3: TGTGCCAGCAGCTTCATCACAGGGGCCCCGGAGACCCAGTACTTC. Translated, it gives CASSFITGAPETQYF. Variable domain in full (rest from reference TRBV5-8 and TRBJ2-5): EAGVTQSPTHLIKTRGQQATLRCSPISGHTSVYWYQQALGLGLQFLLWYDEGEERNRGNFPPRFSGRQFPNYSSELNVNALELEDSALYLCASSFITGAPETQYFGPGTRLLVL.